The 3 T cell receptor beta chains presented below share a single source sample, sequenced in a study of vaccination effects on CD4 cells after COVID-19. CD4+ T cells were isolated after around ten days of culture. For these TCRs, the target antigens are not known. Assay used: immunoSEQ multiplex PCR; TCRdb lists only in-frame clones, some missing. The repertoire holds roughly 50,000 clones, with 50% to 70% as singletons. The sequencing used CD4+ T cells from PBMCs cultured without peptide, collected before COVID-19 vaccination. The source is a human donor who received a COVID-19 vaccine.

The chain recombines TRBV5-1 with TRBJ2-7; D ambiguous. Germline V lookup: CDR1 SGHRS, CDR2 YFSETQ. This CDR3 comprises 14 residues. V dropped 4 bases and J dropped 0 bases, with 11 bases sitting between them. DNA for the CDR3: TGCGCCAGCAGCGTAGACGACGGCTCCTACGAGCAGTACTTC. This codes for CASSVDDGSYEQYF.

This rearrangement joins TRBV5-6 to TRBJ1-4, with D hard to call. Deletions cut 5 bases from V and 7 bases from J, with 9 bases between. CDR1 is SGHDT and CDR2 is YYEEEE in the germline V gene. The CDR3 extends over 12 amino acids. CDR3 DNA sequence: TGTGCCAGCAGTAGACTTCGTGAAAAACTGTTTTTT. Its protein product is CASSRLREKLFF.

The rearrangement links TRBV29-1 to TRBJ1-2, with 9 bases that match TRBD1. With V trimmed by 4 bases and J by 5 bases, 5 bases remained unmatched. The CDR3 length is 13 residues. CDR1 and CDR2 from the germline V gene are SQVTM and ANQGSEA. CDR3 sequence: CSVGTGTGYGYTF. CDR3 DNA: TGCAGCGTTGGGACCGGGACAGGGTATGGCTACACCTTC.